This TCR beta chain comes out of a study of spatial heterogeneity in lung cancer. TCRdb passed the 5' RACE reads through MiXCR, listing each CDR3 protein once. Counted here are 25,000 or so distinct CDR3 sequences, about 5.6% occurring once; the ten biggest clones make up around 23%. Noted time point: blood at routine non-recurrence follow-up after resection. Tumor, nontumor lung or frozen PBMC supplied whole RNA, sequenced without sorting. Germline V CDR1 and CDR2: KGHSH, LQKENI. This CDR3 spans 14 amino acids. Trimming took off 4 bases at V and 5 bases at J, with 15 bases between the two ends. This clonotype was detected ten times or more.

The chain carries TRBV18 and TRBJ2-7; D is uncertain. The sequenced sample was PBMCs, obtained at follow-up. This clonotype was sampled from a male donor with early-stage non-small cell lung cancer. This chain's CDR3 is CASSQGPEYDEQYF. The CDR3 nucleotides read TGTGCCAGCTCACAAGGGCCAGAATACGACGAGCAGTACTTC.